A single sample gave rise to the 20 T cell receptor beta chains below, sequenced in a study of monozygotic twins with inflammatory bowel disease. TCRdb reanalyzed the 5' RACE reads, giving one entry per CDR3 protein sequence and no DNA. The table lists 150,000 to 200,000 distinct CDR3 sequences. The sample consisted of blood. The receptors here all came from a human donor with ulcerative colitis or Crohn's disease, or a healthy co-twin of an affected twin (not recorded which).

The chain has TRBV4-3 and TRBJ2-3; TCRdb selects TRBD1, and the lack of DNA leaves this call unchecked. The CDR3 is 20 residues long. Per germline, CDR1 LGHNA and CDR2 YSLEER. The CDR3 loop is CASSQGLLPLSRGAWDTQYF.

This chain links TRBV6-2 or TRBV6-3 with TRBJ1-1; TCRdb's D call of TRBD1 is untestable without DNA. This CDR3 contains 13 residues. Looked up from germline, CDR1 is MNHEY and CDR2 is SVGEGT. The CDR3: CASSYGGNTEAFF.

CDR3 in amino acids: CASSFRGLRQETQYF. V is TRBV27 and J is TRBJ2-5; TCRdb lists TRBD1, though no DNA is available to test this call. CDR1 and CDR2 (germline): MNHEY, SMNVEV (reference sequence). The CDR3 loop spans 15 amino acids.

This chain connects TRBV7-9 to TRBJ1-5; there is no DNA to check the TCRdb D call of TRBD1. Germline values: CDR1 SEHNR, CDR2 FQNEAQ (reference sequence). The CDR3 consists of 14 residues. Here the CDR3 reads CASSSTGNNQPQHF.

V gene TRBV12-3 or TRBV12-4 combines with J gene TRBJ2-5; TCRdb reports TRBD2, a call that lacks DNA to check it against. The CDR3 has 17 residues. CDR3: CASSLNLAGGGPETQYF.

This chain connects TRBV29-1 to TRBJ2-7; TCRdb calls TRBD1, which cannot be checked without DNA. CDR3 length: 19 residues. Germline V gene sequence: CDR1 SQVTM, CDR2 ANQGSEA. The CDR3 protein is CSVGGGTGMPGRITYEQYF.

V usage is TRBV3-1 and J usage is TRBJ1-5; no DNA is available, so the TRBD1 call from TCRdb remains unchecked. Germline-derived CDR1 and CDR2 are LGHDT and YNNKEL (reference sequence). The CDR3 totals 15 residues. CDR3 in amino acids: CASSQARGKGQPQHF.

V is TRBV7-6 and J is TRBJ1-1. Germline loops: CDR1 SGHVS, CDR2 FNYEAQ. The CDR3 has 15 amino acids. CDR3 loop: CASSLDRAAGTEAFF.

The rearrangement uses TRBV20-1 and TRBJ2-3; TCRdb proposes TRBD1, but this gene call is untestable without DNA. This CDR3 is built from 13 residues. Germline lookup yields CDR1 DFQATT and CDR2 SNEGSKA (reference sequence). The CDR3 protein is CSARGDSTDTQYF.

CDR3 loop: CASRPSQGSNQPQHF. The chain combines TRBV6-1 with TRBJ1-5; lacking DNA, the TRBD1 call made by TCRdb goes unchecked. The length of the CDR3 is 15 residues. CDR1 and CDR2 (germline): MNHNS, SASEGT.

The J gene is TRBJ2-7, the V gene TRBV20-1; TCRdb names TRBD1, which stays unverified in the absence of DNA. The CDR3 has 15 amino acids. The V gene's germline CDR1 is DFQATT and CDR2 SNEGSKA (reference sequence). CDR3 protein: CSAPTGQGPPYEQYF.

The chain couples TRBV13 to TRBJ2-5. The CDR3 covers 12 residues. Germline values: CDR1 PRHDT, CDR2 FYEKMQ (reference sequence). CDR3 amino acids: CASSNYRETQYF.

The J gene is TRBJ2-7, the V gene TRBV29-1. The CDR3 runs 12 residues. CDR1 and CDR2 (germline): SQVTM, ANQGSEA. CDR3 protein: CSVGQGSYEQYF.

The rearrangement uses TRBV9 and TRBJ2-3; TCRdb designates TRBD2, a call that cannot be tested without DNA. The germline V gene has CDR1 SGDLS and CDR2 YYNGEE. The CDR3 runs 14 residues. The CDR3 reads CASSVGSLAGSQYF.

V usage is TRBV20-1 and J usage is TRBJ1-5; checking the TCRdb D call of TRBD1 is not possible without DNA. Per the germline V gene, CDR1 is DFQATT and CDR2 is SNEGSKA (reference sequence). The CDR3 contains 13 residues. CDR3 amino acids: CSAADRVNQPQHF.

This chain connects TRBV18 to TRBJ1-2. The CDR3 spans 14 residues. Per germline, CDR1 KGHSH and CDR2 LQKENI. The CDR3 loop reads CASSRDQNGYGYTF.

CDR3 sequence: CASSPTPDTEAFF. V and J are TRBV3-1 and TRBJ1-1. Germline V gives CDR1 LGHDT, CDR2 YNNKEL (reference sequence). This CDR3 region has 13 residues.

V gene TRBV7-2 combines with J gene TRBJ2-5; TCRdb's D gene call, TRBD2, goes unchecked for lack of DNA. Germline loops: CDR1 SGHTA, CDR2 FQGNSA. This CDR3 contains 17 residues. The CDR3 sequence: CASSSGLAGRLQETQYF.

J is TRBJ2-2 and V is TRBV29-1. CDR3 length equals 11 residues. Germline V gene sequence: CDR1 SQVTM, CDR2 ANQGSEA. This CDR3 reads CSVQITGELFF.

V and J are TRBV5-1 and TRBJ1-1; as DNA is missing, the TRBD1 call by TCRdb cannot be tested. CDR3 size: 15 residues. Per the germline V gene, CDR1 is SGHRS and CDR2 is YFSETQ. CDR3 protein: CASSLLQGAFTEAFF.